Following are 6 T cell receptor beta chains from one sample sequenced in a study of metastatic and nonmetastatic thyroid tumors (dated by TCRdb to about 2020). The protocol used for the library was PCR. The listed sequencing device is Illumina HiSeq 4000. In-frame beta chains were kept once TCRdb had trimmed the public reads at Q25 with fastp and called clones with MiXCR. The sample table holds some 20,000 clones, of which approximately 24% were seen once. The biggest ten clones account for roughly 6% of the sample. No patient had received any treatment before thyroid surgery. Sequencing was done on a sample of tumor tissue. All receptors derive from a female donor with papillary thyroid cancer or a benign thyroid nodule (not recorded which). Some clones in this sample may be carry-over from other donors' samples.

This chain uses TRBV7-3 with TRBJ2-7; unclear D gene. This CDR3 region has 13 residues. Per germline, CDR1 SGHTA and CDR2 FQGTGA. Trimming pared 6 bases from V and 1 base from J, leaving 10 bases between. Written as DNA, the CDR3 is TGTGCCAGCAGTTTTGAGGAATCCTACGAGCAGTACTTC. Amino acids: CASSFEESYEQYF.

To note about this clone: Its ends do not fully match the called genes, so a read error is possible. CDR3 residues: CALSVNFRAGEQYF. In nucleotides, the CDR3 is TGTGCCTTGAGTGTAAACTTTAGGGCGGGAGAGCAGTACTTC. The chain is built from TRBV30 and TRBJ2-7; D is perhaps TRBD2 (6 bases). From germline, CDR1 is GTSNPN and CDR2 SVGIG (reference sequence). This CDR3 has 14 amino acids. The variable domain in full, with the rest retrieved from reference TRBV30 and TRBJ2-7, is SQTIHQWPATLVQPVGSPLSLECTVEGTSNPNLYWYRQAAGRGLQLLFYSVGIGQISSEVPQNLSASRPQDRQFILSSKKLLLSDSGFYLCALSVNFRAGEQYFGPGTRLTVT.

This chain links TRBV5-1 with TRBJ2-1; D is undetermined. This CDR3 comprises 15 residues. V shed 1 base and J shed 9 bases, with 17 bases lying between them. Germline V gene sequence: CDR1 SGHRS, CDR2 YFSETQ. The CDR3 sequence is CASSLHAAGSSEQFF. CDR3 nucleotide sequence: TGCGCCAGCAGCTTGCACGCCGCCGGTAGTAGTGAGCAGTTCTTC.

This clone was seen more than once but under ten times. This sequence joins TRBV28 and TRBJ2-7; D gene unclear. Trimming cost V 1 base and J 3 bases, with 19 bases left between them. CDR3 size: 17 residues. Germline CDR1 is MDHEN and CDR2 is SYDVKM. CDR3 residues: CASSLLLSKRPNYEQYF. The CDR3 DNA follows: TGTGCCAGCAGTTTATTATTATCTAAGAGGCCCAACTACGAGCAGTACTTC.

V and J are TRBV12-3 or TRBV12-4 and TRBJ1-5; 9 bases are shared with TRBD1. The CDR3 extends over 16 amino acids. Trimming at V came to 3 bases and at J to 3 bases, leaving 6 bases not matched to a gene. The CDR3 spells CASSFSGTGNNQPQHF. In DNA, the CDR3 is TGTGCCAGCAGTTTCTCCGGGACAGGGAACAATCAGCCCCAGCATTTT.

In its sample, this clone was seen a few times. This may stem from a read error, because a much larger clone lies one nucleotide away. Other DNA variants within this sample encode the same CDR3. The chain is built from TRBV28 and TRBJ2-7, with D unclear. The V gene's germline CDR1 is MDHEN and CDR2 SYDVKM. CDR3 length: 12 residues. Trimming removed 5 bases from V and 2 bases from J, with 7 bases in between. CDR3 sequence (DNA): TGTGCCAGCAGTCTAGGTACCTACGAGCAGTACTTC. This translates into CASSLGTYEQYF.